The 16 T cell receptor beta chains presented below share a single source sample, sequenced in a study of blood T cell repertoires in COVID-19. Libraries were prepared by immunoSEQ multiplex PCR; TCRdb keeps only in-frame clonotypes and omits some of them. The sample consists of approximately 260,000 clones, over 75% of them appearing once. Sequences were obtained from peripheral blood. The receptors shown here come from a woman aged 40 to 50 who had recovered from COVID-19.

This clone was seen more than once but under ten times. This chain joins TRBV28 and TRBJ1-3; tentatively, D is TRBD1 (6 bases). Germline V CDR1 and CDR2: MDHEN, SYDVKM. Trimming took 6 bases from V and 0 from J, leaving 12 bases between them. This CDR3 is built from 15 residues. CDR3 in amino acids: CASSWDTGSGNTIYF. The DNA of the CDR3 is TGTGCCAGCAGCTGGGACACCGGCTCTGGAAACACCATATATTTT.

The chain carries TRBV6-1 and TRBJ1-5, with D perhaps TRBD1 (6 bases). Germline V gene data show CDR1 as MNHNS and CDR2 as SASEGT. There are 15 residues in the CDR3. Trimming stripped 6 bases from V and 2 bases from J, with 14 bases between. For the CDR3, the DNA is TGTGCCAGCAGCATACAGGGTTTTCGCAATCAGCCCCAGCATTTT. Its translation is CASSIQGFRNQPQHF.

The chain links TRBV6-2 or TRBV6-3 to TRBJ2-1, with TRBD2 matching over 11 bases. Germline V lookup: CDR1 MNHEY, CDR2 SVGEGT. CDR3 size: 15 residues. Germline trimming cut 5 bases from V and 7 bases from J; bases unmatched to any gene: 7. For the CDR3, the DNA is TGTGCCAGCAGTCGAACTAGCGGGAGTATGAATGAGCAGTTCTTC. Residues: CASSRTSGSMNEQFF.

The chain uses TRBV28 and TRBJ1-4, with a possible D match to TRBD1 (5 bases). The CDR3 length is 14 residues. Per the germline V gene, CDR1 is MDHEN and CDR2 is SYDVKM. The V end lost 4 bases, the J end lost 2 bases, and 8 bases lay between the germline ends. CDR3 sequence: CASSSRQTNEKLFF. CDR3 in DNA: TGTGCCAGCAGTTCCCGACAGACTAATGAAAAACTGTTTTTT.

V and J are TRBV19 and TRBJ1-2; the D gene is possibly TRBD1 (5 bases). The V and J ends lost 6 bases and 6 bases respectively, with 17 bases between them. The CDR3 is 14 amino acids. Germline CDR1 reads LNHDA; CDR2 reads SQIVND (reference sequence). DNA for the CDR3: TGTGCCAGTAGGACCTCGAACAGGTATGATGGCTACACCTTC. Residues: CASRTSNRYDGYTF.

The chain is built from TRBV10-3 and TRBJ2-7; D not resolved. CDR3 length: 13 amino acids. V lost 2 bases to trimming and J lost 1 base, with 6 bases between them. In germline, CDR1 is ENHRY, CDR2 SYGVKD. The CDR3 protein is CAISEVASYEQYF. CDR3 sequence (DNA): TGTGCCATCAGTGAGGTGGCTTCCTACGAGCAGTACTTC.

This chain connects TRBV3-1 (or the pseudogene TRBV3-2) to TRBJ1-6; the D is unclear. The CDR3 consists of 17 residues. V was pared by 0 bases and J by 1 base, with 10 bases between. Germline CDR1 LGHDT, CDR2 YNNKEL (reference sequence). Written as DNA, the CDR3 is TGTGCCAGCAGCCAAGATCCAGTACATTCCTATAATTCACCCCTCCACTTT. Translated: CASSQDPVHSYNSPLHF.

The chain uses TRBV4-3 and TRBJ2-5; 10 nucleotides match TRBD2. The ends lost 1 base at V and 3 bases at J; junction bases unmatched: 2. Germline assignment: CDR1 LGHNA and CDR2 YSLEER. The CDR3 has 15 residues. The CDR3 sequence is CASSQGSGGEETQYF. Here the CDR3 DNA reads TGCGCCAGCAGCCAAGGAAGCGGGGGGGAAGAGACCCAGTACTTC.

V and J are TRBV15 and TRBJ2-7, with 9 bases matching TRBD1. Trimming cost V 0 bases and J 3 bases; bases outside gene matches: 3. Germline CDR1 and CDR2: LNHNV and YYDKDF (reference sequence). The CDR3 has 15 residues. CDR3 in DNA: TGTGCCACCAGCAGAGAACAGGGGGCGGTCTACGAGCAGTACTTC. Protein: CATSREQGAVYEQYF.

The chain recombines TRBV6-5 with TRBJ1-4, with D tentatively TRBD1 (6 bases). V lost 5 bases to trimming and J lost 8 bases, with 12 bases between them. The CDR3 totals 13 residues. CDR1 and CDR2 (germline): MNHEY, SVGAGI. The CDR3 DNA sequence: TGTGCCAGCAGTATGACAGGCGGCGAAAAACTGTTTTTT. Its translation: CASSMTGGEKLFF.

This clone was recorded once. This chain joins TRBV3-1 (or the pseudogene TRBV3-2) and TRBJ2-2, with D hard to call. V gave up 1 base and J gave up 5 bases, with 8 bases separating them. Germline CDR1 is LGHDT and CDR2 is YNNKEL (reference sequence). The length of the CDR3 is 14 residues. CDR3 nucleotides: TGTGCCAGCAGCCAAGCTGCCGGGACCGGGGAGCTGTTTTTT. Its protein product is CASSQAAGTGELFF.

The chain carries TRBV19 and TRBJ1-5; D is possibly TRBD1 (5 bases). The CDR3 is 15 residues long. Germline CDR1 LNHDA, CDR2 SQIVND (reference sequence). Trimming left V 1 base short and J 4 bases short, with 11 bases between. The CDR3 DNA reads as TGTGCCAGTAGTATAGGCTACAGGAGTAATCAGCCCCAGCATTTT. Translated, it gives CASSIGYRSNQPQHF.

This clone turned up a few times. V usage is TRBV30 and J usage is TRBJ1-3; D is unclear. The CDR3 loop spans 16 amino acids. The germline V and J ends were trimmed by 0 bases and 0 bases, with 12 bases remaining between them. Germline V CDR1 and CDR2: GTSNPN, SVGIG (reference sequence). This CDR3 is CAWSVQRRNSGNTIYF. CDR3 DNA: TGTGCCTGGAGTGTACAGAGACGGAACTCTGGAAACACCATATATTTT.

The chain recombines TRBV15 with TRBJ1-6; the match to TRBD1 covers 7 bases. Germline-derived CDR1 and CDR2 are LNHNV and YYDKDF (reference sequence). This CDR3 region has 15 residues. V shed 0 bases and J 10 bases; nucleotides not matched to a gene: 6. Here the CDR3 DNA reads TGTGCCACCAGCAGAGATGTGGGACAGTACTCACCCCTCCACTTT. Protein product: CATSRDVGQYSPLHF.

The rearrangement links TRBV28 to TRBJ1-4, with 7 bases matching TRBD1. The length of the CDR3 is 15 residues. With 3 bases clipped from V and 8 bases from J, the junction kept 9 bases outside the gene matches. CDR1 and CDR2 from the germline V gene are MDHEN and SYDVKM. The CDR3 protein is CASSFHRGLDEKLFF. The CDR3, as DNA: TGTGCCAGCAGTTTTCACAGGGGTTTAGACGAAAAACTGTTTTTT.

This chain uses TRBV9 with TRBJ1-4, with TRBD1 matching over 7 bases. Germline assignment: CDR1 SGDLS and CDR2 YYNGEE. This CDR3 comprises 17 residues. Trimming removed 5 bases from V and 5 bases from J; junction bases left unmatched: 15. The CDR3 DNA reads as TGTGCCAGCAGTCTGGGACAGTCGATCAGGGAGAATGAAAAACTGTTTTTT. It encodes CASSLGQSIRENEKLFF.